The rows below give T cell receptor beta chains drawn from one sample of a study of blood T cells in healthy people across ages. TCRdb reanalysed the 5' RACE reads using MiXCR and keeps one entry per CDR3 protein. The sample holds 1,500,000 or so distinct CDR3 sequences, roughly 43% seen once. The source material was blood. The origin of the receptors is a woman aged 18-29 years in good health. Each CDR3 is given with its conserved first and last residue. A D gene is named only where the DNA matches it firmly. Size is omitted from some rows. Given values are once, few, many or a class for expanded clones.

CDR3 length: 15
V gene: TRBV7-3
J gene: TRBJ2-3
clone size: .
D gene: .
CDR3 DNA: TGTGCCAGCAGCTTAACCGGCGGGTCTGCAGATACGCAGTATTTT
CDR3 protein: CASSLTGGSADTQYF

CDR3 length: 13
V gene: TRBV18
J gene: TRBJ2-7
clone size: many
D gene: .
CDR3 DNA: TGTGCCAGCTCACCACGGACAACATACGAGCAGTACTTC
CDR3 protein: CASSPRTTYEQYF

CDR3 length: 12
V gene: TRBV27
J gene: TRBJ1-2
clone size: few
D gene: .
CDR3 DNA: TGTGCCAGCTTCCAGGGAAACTATGGCTACACCTTC
CDR3 protein: CASFQGNYGYTF

CDR3 length: 12
V gene: TRBV20-1
J gene: TRBJ2-3
clone size: .
D gene: TRBD2
CDR3 DNA: TGCAGTGCTAGAGAGGGGCAGCGGGGGCAGTATTTT
CDR3 protein: CSAREGQRGQYF

CDR3 length: 15
V gene: TRBV11-2
J gene: TRBJ2-7
clone size: many
D gene: TRBD1
CDR3 DNA: TGTGCCAGCAGCCTCCGAAGGGACAGCTTCTACGAGCAGTACTTC
CDR3 protein: CASSLRRDSFYEQYF

CDR3 length: 16
V gene: TRBV4-3
J gene: TRBJ2-7
clone size: .
D gene: TRBD2
CDR3 DNA: TGCGCCAGCAGCCAAGATCCAGCGGGGACCTACAATGAGCAGTACTTC
CDR3 protein: CASSQDPAGTYNEQYF

CDR3 length: 16
V gene: TRBV7-2
J gene: TRBJ1-2
clone size: .
D gene: .
CDR3 DNA: TGTGCCAGCAGCTTTAGGGATTTGGCCAGAAACTATGGCTACACCTTC
CDR3 protein: CASSFRDLARNYGYTF

CDR3 length: 16
V gene: TRBV5-1
J gene: TRBJ2-3
clone size: few
D gene: .
CDR3 DNA: TGCGCCAGCAGCTTGTCGGCCACCTCTAGCACAGATACGCAGTATTTT
CDR3 protein: CASSLSATSSTDTQYF

CDR3 length: 14
V gene: TRBV12-3/TRBV12-4
J gene: TRBJ1-1
clone size: .
D gene: .
CDR3 DNA: TGTGCCAGCAGTTTGTGGGTCATGAACACTGAAGCTTTCTTT
CDR3 protein: CASSLWVMNTEAFF

CDR3 length: 17
V gene: TRBV18
J gene: TRBJ1-4
clone size: .
D gene: .
CDR3 DNA: TGTGCCAGCTCGCCGACCGGGACGGACCGGCTTAATGAAAAACTGTTTTTT
CDR3 protein: CASSPTGTDRLNEKLFF

CDR3 length: 15
V gene: TRBV7-9
J gene: TRBJ2-7
clone size: few
D gene: .
CDR3 DNA: TGTGCCAGCAGCTTAAGGTTGGACAGAACCTACGAGCAGTACTTC
CDR3 protein: CASSLRLDRTYEQYF

CDR3 length: 12
V gene: TRBV10-3
J gene: TRBJ1-2
clone size: few
D gene: .
CDR3 DNA: TGTGCCATCAGGGAACCGAATAATGGCTACACCTTC
CDR3 protein: CAIREPNNGYTF

CDR3 length: 15
V gene: TRBV5-1
J gene: TRBJ2-3
clone size: few
D gene: TRBD2
CDR3 DNA: TGCGCCAGCAGCGTACTAGCGGAGAGCACAGATACGCAGTATTTT
CDR3 protein: CASSVLAESTDTQYF

CDR3 length: 13
V gene: TRBV7-9
J gene: TRBJ1-2
clone size: .
D gene: .
CDR3 DNA: TGTGCCAGCAGGCGGACTGAGGGATATGGCTACACCTTC
CDR3 protein: CASRRTEGYGYTF

CDR3 length: 16
V gene: TRBV7-6
J gene: TRBJ1-5
clone size: once
D gene: .
CDR3 DNA: TGTGCCAGCAGCTCCGGTGGGACGCTCGGGAATCAGCCCCAGCATTTT
CDR3 protein: CASSSGGTLGNQPQHF

CDR3 length: 12
V gene: TRBV20-1
J gene: TRBJ2-1
clone size: .
D gene: .
CDR3 DNA: TGCAGTGGGGGGGCCGTGATGGATGAGCAGTTCTTC
CDR3 protein: CSGGAVMDEQFF

CDR3 length: 15
V gene: TRBV7-2
J gene: TRBJ1-5
clone size: .
D gene: .
CDR3 DNA: TGTGCCAGCAGCTTAGGAAGGGGCGCCGGTCAGCCCCAGCATTTT
CDR3 protein: CASSLGRGAGQPQHF

CDR3 length: 15
V gene: TRBV20-1
J gene: TRBJ2-7
clone size: few
D gene: .
CDR3 DNA: TGCAGTGCTAGGGACCACAGAGTCTTCTCCTACGAGCAGTACTTC
CDR3 protein: CSARDHRVFSYEQYF

CDR3 length: 13
V gene: TRBV29-1
J gene: TRBJ1-2
clone size: .
D gene: .
CDR3 DNA: TGCAGCGTTGTCCCTTTCCTGAGGGGAGGCTACACCTTC
CDR3 protein: CSVVPFLRGGYTF

CDR3 length: 15
V gene: TRBV20-1
J gene: TRBJ1-1
clone size: few
D gene: TRBD1
CDR3 DNA: TGCAGTGCTAGAGAACAGGGGCCTTACCTCACTGAAGCTTTCTTT
CDR3 protein: CSAREQGPYLTEAFF

CDR3 length: 11
V gene: TRBV7-9
J gene: TRBJ1-4
clone size: few
D gene: .
CDR3 DNA: TGTGCCAGCTTTGGGGGCGAAAAACTGTTTTTT
CDR3 protein: CASFGGEKLFF

CDR3 length: 16
V gene: TRBV5-5
J gene: TRBJ2-7
clone size: .
D gene: .
CDR3 DNA: TGTGCCAGCAGCTTGGCCCAGGACAGTCTTTCCTACGAGCAGTACTTC
CDR3 protein: CASSLAQDSLSYEQYF

CDR3 length: 13
V gene: TRBV29-1
J gene: TRBJ2-5
clone size: few
D gene: TRBD2
CDR3 DNA: TGCAGCGTTCTAGCGGGAGGAATCTATGAGCAGTACTTC
CDR3 protein: CSVLAGGIYEQYF

CDR3 length: 16
V gene: TRBV5-1
J gene: TRBJ2-1
clone size: .
D gene: .
CDR3 DNA: TGCGCCAGCAGCTTTACTCTTCCGGGACTTGAGAATGAGCAGTTCTTC
CDR3 protein: CASSFTLPGLENEQFF

CDR3 length: 14
V gene: TRBV9
J gene: TRBJ1-2
clone size: .
D gene: TRBD1
CDR3 DNA: TGTGCCAGCAGCCACCGGACAGGGGCCTATGGCTACACCTTC
CDR3 protein: CASSHRTGAYGYTF

CDR3 length: 15
V gene: TRBV7-2
J gene: TRBJ1-6
clone size: many
D gene: .
CDR3 DNA: TGTGCCAGCAGCTTATTGACAGGCTATAATTCACCCCTCCACTTT
CDR3 protein: CASSLLTGYNSPLHF

CDR3 length: 17
V gene: TRBV4-3
J gene: TRBJ2-3
clone size: .
D gene: .
CDR3 DNA: TGCGCCAGCAGCCAAGAGGGAATAGGCCAAAGCACAGATACGCAGTATTTT
CDR3 protein: CASSQEGIGQSTDTQYF

CDR3 length: 14
V gene: TRBV20-1
J gene: TRBJ1-4
clone size: .
D gene: .
CDR3 DNA: TGCAGTGCCTCGTGGACCTCGACTAATGAAAAACTGTTTTTT
CDR3 protein: CSASWTSTNEKLFF

CDR3 length: 16
V gene: TRBV6-5
J gene: TRBJ1-2
clone size: few
D gene: TRBD1
CDR3 DNA: TGTGCCAGCAGTTACTCGACCACTACAGGGGGCTATGGCTACACCTTC
CDR3 protein: CASSYSTTTGGYGYTF

CDR3 length: 18
V gene: TRBV4-1
J gene: TRBJ1-4
clone size: .
D gene: .
CDR3 DNA: TGCGCCAGCAGCCAGTTGGCCAGCCGGGGAGACGCTGGTGAAAAACTGTTTTTT
CDR3 protein: CASSQLASRGDAGEKLFF

CDR3 length: 15
V gene: TRBV7-9
J gene: TRBJ2-2
clone size: .
D gene: .
CDR3 DNA: TGTGCCAGCAGCTTAGGGGGGATAAACACCGGGGAGCTGTTTTTT
CDR3 protein: CASSLGGINTGELFF

CDR3 length: 14
V gene: TRBV9
J gene: TRBJ2-3
clone size: few
D gene: .
CDR3 DNA: TGTGCCAGCAGGGGACTGTCTAGCACAGATACGCAGTATTTT
CDR3 protein: CASRGLSSTDTQYF

CDR3 length: 16
V gene: TRBV20-1
J gene: TRBJ2-2
clone size: .
D gene: .
CDR3 DNA: TGCAGTGCTAGTCCGTTGACTAGTAGACGCACCGGGGAGCTGTTTTTT
CDR3 protein: CSASPLTSRRTGELFF

CDR3 length: 14
V gene: TRBV5-1
J gene: TRBJ2-3
clone size: .
D gene: .
CDR3 DNA: TGCGCCAGCAGCTTGATTCAGGGAGCAGATACGCAGTATTTT
CDR3 protein: CASSLIQGADTQYF

CDR3 length: 15
V gene: TRBV28
J gene: TRBJ2-1
clone size: .
D gene: .
CDR3 DNA: TGTGCCAGCAGTTTCCGGAGTGGACGGTCGTACGAGCAGTTCTTC
CDR3 protein: CASSFRSGRSYEQFF

CDR3 length: 16
V gene: TRBV6-1
J gene: TRBJ2-1
clone size: .
D gene: TRBD1
CDR3 DNA: TGTGCCAGCAGTGGGACGGGACAGGGGGCCCACAATGAGCAGTTCTTC
CDR3 protein: CASSGTGQGAHNEQFF

CDR3 length: 15
V gene: TRBV6-4
J gene: TRBJ2-7
clone size: .
D gene: TRBD1
CDR3 DNA: TGTGCCAGCAGTGACCGGGACAGGGTTGATAATGAGCAGTACTTC
CDR3 protein: CASSDRDRVDNEQYF

CDR3 length: 11
V gene: TRBV6-2/TRBV6-3
J gene: TRBJ2-1
clone size: .
D gene: .
CDR3 DNA: TGTGCCAGCAGTTACCGGATTGAGCAGTTCTTC
CDR3 protein: CASSYRIEQFF

CDR3 length: 15
V gene: TRBV14
J gene: TRBJ2-1
clone size: .
D gene: .
CDR3 DNA: TGTGCCAGCAGCGCCCTAAGGGGGGCCTACAATGAGCAGTTCTTC
CDR3 protein: CASSALRGAYNEQFF

CDR3 length: 15
V gene: TRBV20-1
J gene: TRBJ2-1
clone size: few
D gene: TRBD2
CDR3 DNA: TGCAGTGCTTTAAGCGGGATAAGCTCCTACAATGAGCAGTTCTTC
CDR3 protein: CSALSGISSYNEQFF

CDR3 length: 14
V gene: TRBV11-2
J gene: TRBJ1-5
clone size: few
D gene: .
CDR3 DNA: TGTGCCAGCAGCTTAGAGGCGGGGTTTCAGCCCCAGCATTTT
CDR3 protein: CASSLEAGFQPQHF

CDR3 length: 16
V gene: TRBV4-1
J gene: TRBJ2-3
clone size: .
D gene: .
CDR3 DNA: TGCGCCAGCAGCCAAGAACTCGCGAGGCTCTCAGATACGCAGTATTTT
CDR3 protein: CASSQELARLSDTQYF

CDR3 length: 14
V gene: TRBV5-1
J gene: TRBJ2-4
clone size: few
D gene: TRBD2
CDR3 DNA: TGCGCCAGCAGCTTGGCCATACTAGCGGGGGACCAGTACTTC
CDR3 protein: CASSLAILAGDQYF

CDR3 length: 16
V gene: TRBV20-1
J gene: TRBJ2-3
clone size: few
D gene: .
CDR3 DNA: TGCAGTGCTTTTCCCTCCTCGGGGTCCGGCGTCGATACGCAGTATTTT
CDR3 protein: CSAFPSSGSGVDTQYF

CDR3 length: 16
V gene: TRBV6-5
J gene: TRBJ1-3
clone size: .
D gene: .
CDR3 DNA: TGTGCCAGCAGTTACTCGACCACTTACTCTGGAAACACCATATATTTT
CDR3 protein: CASSYSTTYSGNTIYF